Reported below is one TCR beta chain. Germline lookup yields CDR1 SQVTM and CDR2 ANQGSEA. The CDR3 runs to 14 residues. V lost 7 bases to trimming and J lost 2 bases; unmatched junction nucleotides: 6. The sample belongs to a study of spatial heterogeneity in lung cancer. Study-wide background: Taken at a median of about 2 years after resection, follow-up PBMC samples underwent sequencing when available. Alpha-chain sequences were consistently detected less often than beta-chain sequences.

Carried by each TCR cDNA molecule was a unique molecular identifier. TCRdb used MiXCR to reprocess the 5' RACE reads, holding one entry per CDR3 protein. The sample has roughly 26,000 distinct CDR3 sequences, under 6.5% seen once. The time point here: blood at routine non-recurrence follow-up after resection. The input material, whole RNA from tumor, nontumor lung or frozen PBMC, was sequenced unsorted. The chain is built from TRBV29-1 and TRBJ1-1; 11 nucleotides agree with TRBD1. Sequenced here: PBMCs, sampled at follow-up. The receptor was derived from a male donor with early-stage non-small cell lung cancer. CDR3 sequence (DNA): TGCAGCGGAGCGGACAGGGGGCGAAACACTGAAGCTTTCTTT. Translation: CSGADRGRNTEAFF.